A selection of T cell receptor beta chains follows, all from one sample in a study of radiation and T cells in renal cell carcinoma. Assay: immunoSEQ multiplex PCR; the TCRdb copy retains only in-frame clones and omits some. The sample lists around 170,000 clones; around 89% were seen once. The sequenced sample was blood, obtained from a patient whose treatment included radiotherapy and nephrectomy. The receptors come from a woman in her forties or fifties with renal cell carcinoma. CDR3s include the opening cysteine and the closing phenylalanine or tryptophan. The D gene is left open where the match is weak. Clone size is shown for a subset of rows, as once, few, many or a class of expanded clone.

>TRBJ1-1|TRBD1|-|TRBV6-1
TGTGCCAGCAGTGAAAACAGGGGGCAGGGCACTGAAGCTTTCTTT
CASSENRGQGTEAFF
>TRBJ2-7|-|-|TRBV4-2
TGTGCCAGCAGCCTAGGGACCGCGCCGGAGCAGTACTTC
CASSLGTAPEQYF
>TRBJ1-5|-|once|TRBV6-5
TGTGCCAGCAGTTACTCTGGAGAAAGCAATCAGCCCCAGCATTTT
CASSYSGESNQPQHF
>TRBJ2-1|TRBD2|-|TRBV14
TGTGCCAGCAGCCTTACAGGGACTAGTGCCATCAATGAGCAGTTCTTC
CASSLTGTSAINEQFF
>TRBJ1-4|TRBD1|once|TRBV6-6
TGTGCCAGCAGCCAACCCTCAGGGGGCTGGGGTGAAAAACTGTTTTTT
CASSQPSGGWGEKLFF
>TRBJ1-2|-|once|TRBV23-1
TGCGCCAGCAGTCATACGTGGACTCTGGGCTACACCTTC
CASSHTWTLGYTF
>TRBJ1-2|-|few|TRBV6-6
TGTGCCAGCAGTCGGGACTATGGCTACACCTTC
CASSRDYGYTF
>TRBJ1-3|-|once|TRBV19
TGTGCCAGTAGACAACAGGTCTCGGGAAACACCATATATTTT
CASRQQVSGNTIYF
>TRBJ1-2|-|-|TRBV28
TGTGCCAGCAAAAGGGAGGCGGTCTATGGCTACACCTTC
CASKREAVYGYTF
>TRBJ1-2|TRBD1|-|TRBV5-1
TGCGCCAGCAGCCTCGGTACAGGGGGCGTATCGAATGGCTACACCTTC
CASSLGTGGVSNGYTF
>TRBJ2-5|-|-|TRBV9
TGTGCCAGCAGCCCGCGGACTTTCGCGACCCAGTACTTC
CASSPRTFATQYF
>TRBJ1-4|-|once|TRBV4-1
TGCGCCAGCAGCCGGCAAGGGGAAGGCCCTAATGAAAAACTGTTTTTT
CASSRQGEGPNEKLFF
>TRBJ2-7|TRBD2|-|TRBV7-9
TGTGCCAGCAGCGCTAGCGGGGGCTCCTACGAGCAGTACTTC
CASSASGGSYEQYF
>TRBJ2-2|TRBD2|-|TRBV19
TGTGCCAGTAGTATGTCCGCGCGGGGGGCGGACACCGGGGAGCTGTTTTTT
CASSMSARGADTGELFF
>TRBJ1-3|TRBD1|-|TRBV7-6
TGTGCCAGCAGCTTAGGGGACAGGCTCTCTGGAAACACCATATATTTT
CASSLGDRLSGNTIYF
>TRBJ1-5|TRBD1|-|TRBV6-1
TGTGCCAGCAGTGAAGGACTCCGGGACAGTGCTCCCCAGCATTTT
CASSEGLRDSAPQHF
>TRBJ2-7|-|-|TRBV21-1
TGTGCCAGCAGCAAAAGGGCTAGCGGGGGGGCCTACGAGCAGTACTTC
CASSKRASGGAYEQYF
>TRBJ1-1|TRBD1|once|TRBV7-3
TGTGCCAGCAGCTTCCAGGGGGCAGCTGAAGCTTTCTTT
CASSFQGAAEAFF
>TRBJ1-2|-|once|TRBV25-1
TGTGCCAGCAGTGGGGTTGGGGCCTTCCCCATCGGGGGCTACACCTTC
CASSGVGAFPIGGYTF
>TRBJ2-2|-|-|TRBV9
TGTGCCAGCAGCGTAGGGACCACCGGGGAGCTGTTTTTT
CASSVGTTGELFF
>TRBJ2-5|TRBD2|-|TRBV19
TGTGCCAGTAGTATAAGTCGGCGGGGGGCTCCGGAGACCCAGTACTTC
CASSISRRGAPETQYF
>TRBJ2-5|-|-|TRBV29-1
TGCAGCGGTGGGAGGCAGGGTGAGACCCAGTACTTC
CSGGRQGETQYF
>TRBJ1-1|-|-|TRBV5-8
TGTGCCAGCAGCCGACGGCTACTGAACACTGAAGCTTTCTTT
CASSRRLLNTEAFF